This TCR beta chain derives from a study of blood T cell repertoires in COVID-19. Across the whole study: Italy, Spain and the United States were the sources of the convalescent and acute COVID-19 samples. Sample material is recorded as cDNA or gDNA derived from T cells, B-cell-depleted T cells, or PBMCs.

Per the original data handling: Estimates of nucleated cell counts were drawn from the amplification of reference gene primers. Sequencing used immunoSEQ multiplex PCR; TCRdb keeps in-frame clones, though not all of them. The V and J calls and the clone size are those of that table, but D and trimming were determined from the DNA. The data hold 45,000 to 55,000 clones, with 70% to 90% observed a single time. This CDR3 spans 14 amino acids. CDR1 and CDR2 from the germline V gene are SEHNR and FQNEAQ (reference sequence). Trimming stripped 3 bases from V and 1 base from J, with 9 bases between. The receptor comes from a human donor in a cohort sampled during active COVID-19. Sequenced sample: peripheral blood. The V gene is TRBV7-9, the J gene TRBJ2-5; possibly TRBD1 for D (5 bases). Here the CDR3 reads CASSFIRAQETQYF. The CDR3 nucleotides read TGTGCCAGCAGCTTTATCAGGGCCCAAGAGACCCAGTACTTC.